This T cell receptor (beta chain) originates from a study of T cells in Graves' hyperthyroidism and ophthalmopathy. Looking at the study overall: It was at initial diagnosis, before any treatment, that peripheral blood was collected.

TCR beta CDR3 regions were amplified from RNA transcripts. Researchers ran a first-round RT-PCR on the TCR CDR3 using the HTBI primer set. In TCRdb, the multiplex PCR reads were re-called with MiXCR into one record per CDR3 protein. In the table there are more than 650,000 distinct CDR3 sequences, 11% to 15% of which are singletons. Study-level results: Median prediction lead before ophthalmopathy onset was around seven months with the model.

This CDR3 comprises 12 residues. V lost 5 bases and J lost 9, with 16 bases in between. CDR1 GTSNPN and CDR2 SVGIG come from the germline V gene (reference sequence). Details on this clonotype: Its antigen remains unknown. A read error may be the cause here, since a much bigger clone is one base away.

This rearrangement joins TRBV30 to TRBJ1-1, with TRBD1 as a possible D gene (5 bases). Input material: blood. This clonotype was obtained from a young woman with Graves' hyperthyroidism. The CDR3 reads CAWGGRGPKAFF. DNA for the CDR3: TGTGCCTGGGGTGGAAGGGGCCCCAAAGCTTTCTTT.